This T cell receptor beta chain derives from a study of CD8+ T cells in alopecia areata. At the level of the study: Treated patients were scored for severity by percent of scalp affected.

Treatment in this sample: oral pan-JAK inhibitor, 5-10 mg twice daily. The CDR3 consists of 16 residues. V shed 4 bases and J 7 bases; nucleotides not matched to a gene: 11. The germline CDR1 and CDR2 sequences are SGHRS and YFSETQ. cDNA serving as the sequencing template came from extracted, reverse transcribed RNA. The table came from immunoSEQ multiplex PCR; TCRdb's copy has only in-frame clones and leaves some out. The table lists more than 90,000 clones, roughly 64% of them singletons. The J gene is TRBJ2-1, the V gene TRBV5-1, with 10 positions matching TRBD2. The TCR sequence derives from a human donor with alopecia areata. The source material was CD8+ T cells sorted from blood, sampled at week 4, from a patient treated with tofacitinib. The DNA of the CDR3 is TGCGCCAGCAGCCAATTCTTTAGCGGGAGGAGGAATGAGCAGTTCTTC. Translating gives CASSQFFSGRRNEQFF.